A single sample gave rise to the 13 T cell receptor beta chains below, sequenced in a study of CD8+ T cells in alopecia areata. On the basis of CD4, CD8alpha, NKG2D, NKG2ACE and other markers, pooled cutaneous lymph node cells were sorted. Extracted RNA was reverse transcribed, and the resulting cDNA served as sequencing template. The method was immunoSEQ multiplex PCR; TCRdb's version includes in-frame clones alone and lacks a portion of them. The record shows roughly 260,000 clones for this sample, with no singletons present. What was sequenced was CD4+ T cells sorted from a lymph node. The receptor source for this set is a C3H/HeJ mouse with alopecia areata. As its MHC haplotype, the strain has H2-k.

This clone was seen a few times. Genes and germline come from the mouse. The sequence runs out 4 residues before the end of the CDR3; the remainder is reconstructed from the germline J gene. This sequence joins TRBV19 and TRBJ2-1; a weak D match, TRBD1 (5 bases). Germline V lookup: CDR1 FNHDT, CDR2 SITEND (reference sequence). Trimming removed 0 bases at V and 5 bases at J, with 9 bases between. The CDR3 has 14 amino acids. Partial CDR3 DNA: TGTGCCAGCAGTATAGAGGGGTTGAATGCT. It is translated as CASSIEGLNA. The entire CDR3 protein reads CASSIEGLNAEQFF.

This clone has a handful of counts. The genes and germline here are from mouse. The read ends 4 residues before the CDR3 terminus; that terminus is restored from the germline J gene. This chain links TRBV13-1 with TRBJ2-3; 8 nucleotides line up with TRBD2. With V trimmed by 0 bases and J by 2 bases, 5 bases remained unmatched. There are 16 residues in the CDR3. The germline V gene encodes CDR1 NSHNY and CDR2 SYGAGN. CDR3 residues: CASSDALGGDAETLYF. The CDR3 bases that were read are TGTGCCAGCAGTGATGCGCTGGGGGGCGATGCAGAA.

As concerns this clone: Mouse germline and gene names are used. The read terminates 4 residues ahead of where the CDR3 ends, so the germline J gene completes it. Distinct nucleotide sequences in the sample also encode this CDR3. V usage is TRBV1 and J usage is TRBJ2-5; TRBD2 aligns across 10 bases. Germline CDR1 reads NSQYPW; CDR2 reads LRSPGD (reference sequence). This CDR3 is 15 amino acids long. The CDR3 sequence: CTCSADSGGADTQYF. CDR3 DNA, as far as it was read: TGCACCTGCAGTGCAGATTCTGGGGGGGCTGAC.

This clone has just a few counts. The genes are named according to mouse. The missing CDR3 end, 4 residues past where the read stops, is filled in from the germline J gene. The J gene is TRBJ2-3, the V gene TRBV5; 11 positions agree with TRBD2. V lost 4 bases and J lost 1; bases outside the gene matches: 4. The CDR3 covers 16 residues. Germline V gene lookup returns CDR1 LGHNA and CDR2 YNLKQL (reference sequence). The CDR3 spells CASSPTGGGGAETLYF. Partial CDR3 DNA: TGTGCCAGCAGCCCGACTGGGGGGGGAGGTGCAGAA.

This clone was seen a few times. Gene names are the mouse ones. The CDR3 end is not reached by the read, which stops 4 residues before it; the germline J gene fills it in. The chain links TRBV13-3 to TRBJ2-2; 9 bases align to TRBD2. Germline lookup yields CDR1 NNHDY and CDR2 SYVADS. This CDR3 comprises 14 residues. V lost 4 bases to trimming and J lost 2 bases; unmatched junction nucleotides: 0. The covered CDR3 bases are TGTGCCAGCAGTCTGGGGGGGAACACCGGG. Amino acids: CASSLGGNTG. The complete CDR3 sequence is CASSLGGNTGQLYF.

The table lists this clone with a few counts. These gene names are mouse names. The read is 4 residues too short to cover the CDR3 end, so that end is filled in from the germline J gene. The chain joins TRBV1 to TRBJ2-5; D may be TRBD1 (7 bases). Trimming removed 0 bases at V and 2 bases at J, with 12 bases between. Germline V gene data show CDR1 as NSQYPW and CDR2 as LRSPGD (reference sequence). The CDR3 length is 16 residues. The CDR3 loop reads CTCSADRGGPQDTQYF. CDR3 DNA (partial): TGCACCTGCAGTGCAGATCGAGGGGGCCCCCAAGAC.

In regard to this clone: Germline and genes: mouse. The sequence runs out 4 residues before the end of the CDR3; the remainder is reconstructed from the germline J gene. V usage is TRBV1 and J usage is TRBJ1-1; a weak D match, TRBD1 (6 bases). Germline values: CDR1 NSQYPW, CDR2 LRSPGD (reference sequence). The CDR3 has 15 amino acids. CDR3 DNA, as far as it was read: TGCACCTGCAGTGCAGACCCCTGGGGGGGCGGA. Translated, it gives CTCSADPWGGG. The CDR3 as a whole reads CTCSADPWGGGEVFF. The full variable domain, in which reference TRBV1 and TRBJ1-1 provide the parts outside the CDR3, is VTLLEQNPRWRLVPRGQAVNLRCILKNSQYPWMSWYQQDLQKQLQWLFTLRSPGDKEVKSLPGADYLATRVTDTELRLQVANMSQGRTLYCTCSADPWGGGEVFFGKGTRLTVV.

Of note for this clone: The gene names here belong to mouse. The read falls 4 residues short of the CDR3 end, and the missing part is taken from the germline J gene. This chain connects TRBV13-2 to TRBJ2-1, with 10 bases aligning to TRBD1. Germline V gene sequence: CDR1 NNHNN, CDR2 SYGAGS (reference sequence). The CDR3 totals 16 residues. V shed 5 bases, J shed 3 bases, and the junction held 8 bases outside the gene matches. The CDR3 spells CASGGQGRATYAEQFF. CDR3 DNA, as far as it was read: TGTGCCAGCGGGGGACAGGGGAGGGCAACCTATGCT.

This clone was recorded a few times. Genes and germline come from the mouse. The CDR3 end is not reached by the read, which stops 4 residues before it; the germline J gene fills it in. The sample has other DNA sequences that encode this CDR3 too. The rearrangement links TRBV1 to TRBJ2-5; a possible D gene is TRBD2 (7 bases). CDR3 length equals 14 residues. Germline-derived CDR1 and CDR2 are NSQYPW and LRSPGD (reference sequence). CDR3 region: CTCSAWGARDTQYF. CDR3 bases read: TGCACCTGCAGTGCGTGGGGGGCGCGAGAC.

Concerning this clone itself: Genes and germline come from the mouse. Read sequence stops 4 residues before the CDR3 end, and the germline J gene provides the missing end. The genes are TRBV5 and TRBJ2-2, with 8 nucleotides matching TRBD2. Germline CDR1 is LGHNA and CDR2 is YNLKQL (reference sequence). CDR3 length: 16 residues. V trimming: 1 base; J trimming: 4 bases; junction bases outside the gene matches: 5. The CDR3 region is CASSQGLGGGTGQLYF. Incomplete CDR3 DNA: TGTGCCAGCAGCCAAGGCCTGGGGGGCGGCACCGGG.

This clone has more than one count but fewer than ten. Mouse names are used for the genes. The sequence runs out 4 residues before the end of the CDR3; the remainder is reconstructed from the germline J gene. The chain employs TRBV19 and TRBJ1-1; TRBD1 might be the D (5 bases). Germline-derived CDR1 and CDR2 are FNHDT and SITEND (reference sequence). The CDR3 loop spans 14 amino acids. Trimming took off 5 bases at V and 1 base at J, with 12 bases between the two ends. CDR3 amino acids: CASSRARGNTEVFF. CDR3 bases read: TGTGCCAGCAGCCGGGCTAGGGGAAACACA. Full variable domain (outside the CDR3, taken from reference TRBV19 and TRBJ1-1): GGIITQTPKFLIGQEGQKLTLKCQQNFNHDTMYWYRQDSGKGLRLIYYSITENDLQKGDLSEGYDASREKKSSFSLTVTSAQKNEMAVFLCASSRARGNTEVFFGKGTRLTVV.

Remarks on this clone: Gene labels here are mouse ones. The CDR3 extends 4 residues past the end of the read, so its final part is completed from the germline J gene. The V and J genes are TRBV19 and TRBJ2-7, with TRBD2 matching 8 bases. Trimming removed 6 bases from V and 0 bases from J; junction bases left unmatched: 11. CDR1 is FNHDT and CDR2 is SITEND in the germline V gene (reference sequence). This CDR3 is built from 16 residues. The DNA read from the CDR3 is TGTGCCAGCAATCCCTCCTGGGGGGCTAGCTCCTAT. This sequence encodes CASNPSWGASSY. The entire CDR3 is CASNPSWGASSYEQYF.

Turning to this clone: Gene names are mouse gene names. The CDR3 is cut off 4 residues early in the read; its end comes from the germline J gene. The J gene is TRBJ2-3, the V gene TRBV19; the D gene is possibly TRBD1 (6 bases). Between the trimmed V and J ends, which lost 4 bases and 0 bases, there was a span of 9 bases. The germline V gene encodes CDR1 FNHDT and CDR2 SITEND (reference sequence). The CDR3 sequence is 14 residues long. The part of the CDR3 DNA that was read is TGTGCCAGCAGTCCAGGGGATAGTGCAGAA. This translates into CASSPGDSAE. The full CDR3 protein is CASSPGDSAETLYF.